The text below deals with one T cell receptor beta chain. Only a few counts were recorded for this clone. Its antigen target is currently unknown. Base qualities are not recorded, but no much larger clone differs from it by a single base. The immunoSEQ Assay, a bias-controlled multiplex PCR, was used to amplify TCRbeta CDR3 regions from genomic DNA. As for the original processing: The number of nucleated cells in each sample was estimated by amplification of reference gene primers within the assay. Sequence reads were collapsed and filtered to measure the absolute abundance of every unique TCRbeta CDR3 rearrangement. For each sample, productive Simpson clonality was calculated by taking the square root of Simpson's diversity index across productive rearrangements. In its TCRdb copy, this immuneACCESS table keeps in-frame sequences only and misses some clones. Where compared with another copy, unresolved V genes explain less than half of these, and the others have no known cause. V and J calls and clone size are as listed in that table; D and trimming were resolved from the DNA. The sample table holds about 200,000 clones, of which 70% to 90% were seen once. 4.5% to 5% of the sample rests with the top ten.

Collaborating institutions collected whole blood in K2EDTA tubes following their own protocols. For TCRbeta analysis, collaborators shipped samples as frozen whole blood, isolated PBMCs, or DNA extracted from either of those sample types. This specimen comes from a study of blood T cell repertoires in COVID-19 (TCRdb year 2020). A note on the overall study: Samples covering the acute and convalescent phases of COVID-19 were provided by collaborators in the United States, Italy and Spain. The repertoires were released in a freely available public database intended as a resource for research on the immune response to SARS-CoV-2. Deeply sampled blood TCRbeta repertoires from subjects exposed to, actively infected with, or recovered from COVID-19 were included in the dataset. The prospective study material was composed of cDNA or gDNA derived from T cells, B-cell-depleted T cells, or PBMCs. Samples came from the ongoing ImmuneRACE study (first 160 participants) plus 1,254 subjects from 6 global collaborators. Where available, HLA class I and class II types were taken from metadata supplied by the sample provider and were not determined by assay-based typing. Nearly every sample came with metadata listing a de-identified subject ID, COVID-19 status, age in years and sex.

The research as a whole found: The amount of clinical and demographic metadata varied by source and participant and was provided uncurated.

The sequence was obtained from a woman of 80 years or more with acute or convalescent COVID-19. The sequencing input was peripheral blood.

The CDR3 here reads CASSLAVPRYNEQFF. The sequence in DNA is TGTGCCAGCAGCTTAGCTGTCCCGAGATACAATGAGCAGTTCTTC. The chain was built from TRBV11-2 and TRBJ2-1, with the D gene too uncertain to name. The CDR3 numbers 15 residues from cysteine through phenylalanine. Of all the DNA, just the CDR3 is kept, 45 bases in frame from base 1. Trimming takes 1 base from V and 4 bases from J, and the germline ends sit 11 bases apart. As encoded in the germline V gene, CDR1 is SGHAT while CDR2 is FQNNGV.